These 26 T cell receptor beta chains were sequenced from one sample in a study of blood T cell repertoires in COVID-19. Clones were read by immunoSEQ multiplex PCR, and TCRdb kept only the in-frame ones, dropping some. The sample lists roughly 40,000 clones, roughly four fifths occurring once. The material sequenced was peripheral blood. These receptors all come from a human donor with acute or convalescent COVID-19. The donor label of this sample is uncertain.

This clone was counted between two and nine times. CDR3 residues: CASSIDGGAVKGTQYF. DNA for the CDR3: TGTGCCAGTAGTATAGATGGGGGGGCGGTCAAAGGGACCCAGTACTTC. The chain employs TRBV19 and TRBJ2-5; D possibly corresponds to TRBD2 (7 bases). The CDR3 is made up of 16 amino acids. The germline V gene encodes CDR1 LNHDA and CDR2 SQIVND (reference sequence). The V gene lost 0 bases and the J gene lost 7 bases, with 18 bases spanning the gap.

The CDR3 sequence is CASSPSSWFGSYNEQFF. CDR3 nucleotides: TGTGCCAGCAGCCCTTCTTCCTGGTTCGGGTCCTACAATGAGCAGTTCTTC. The chain joins TRBV7-9 to TRBJ2-1; no firm D call. The ends were cut back, 5 bases at V and 1 base at J, with 18 bases in the middle. The CDR3 has 17 residues. Looked up from germline, CDR1 is SEHNR and CDR2 is FQNEAQ (reference sequence).

This clone was seen once. This chain links TRBV19 with TRBJ2-7, with D tentatively TRBD2 (7 bases). This CDR3 comprises 16 residues. Trimming removed 5 bases at V and 2 bases at J, with 19 bases between. Looked up from germline, CDR1 is LNHDA and CDR2 is SQIVND (reference sequence). The CDR3 sequence: CASSPPPRGGAYEQYF. Written as DNA, the CDR3 is TGTGCCAGTAGTCCTCCCCCTAGGGGGGGTGCCTACGAGCAGTACTTC.

The chain uses TRBV5-6 and TRBJ1-4; 9 bases are a match to TRBD1. CDR1 and CDR2 from the germline V gene are SGHDT and YYEEEE. The V and J ends lost 3 bases and 8 bases, in that order; junction bases with no gene match: 8. CDR3 size: 15 residues. The CDR3 DNA reads as TGTGCCAGCAGCTGGAGAGGACAGGGGAGGGAAAAACTGTTTTTT. Translating gives CASSWRGQGREKLFF.

This clone was observed a handful of times. J is TRBJ1-2 and V is TRBV30; D might be TRBD1 (5 bases). Germline CDR1 GTSNPN, CDR2 SVGIG (reference sequence). V lost 4 bases, J lost 2 bases, and 14 bases lay in between. The CDR3 runs to 14 residues. CDR3 coding DNA: TGTGCCTGGACCTTGGGGCAGGCAAACTATGGCTACACCTTC. This gives the protein CAWTLGQANYGYTF.

The chain couples TRBV6-6 to TRBJ2-5; 10 bases agree with TRBD2. Germline V gives CDR1 MNHNY, CDR2 SVGAGI (reference sequence). The CDR3 sequence is 14 residues long. Trimming cost V 5 bases and J 4 bases; bases outside gene matches: 4. CDR3 bases: TGTGCCAGCAGTACTAGCGGGGACGGAGAGACCCAGTACTTC. It is translated as CASSTSGDGETQYF.

This rearrangement joins TRBV6-2 or TRBV6-3 to TRBJ1-5; 9 bases align to TRBD1. The junction had 5 bases not matched to a gene; V was cut back by 2 bases and J by 3 bases. CDR1 MNHEY and CDR2 SVGEGT come from the germline V gene. There are 16 residues in the CDR3. In DNA form, the CDR3 reads TGTGCCAGCAGTTACCAGACAGGGGGTAACAATCAGCCCCAGCATTTT. Translated: CASSYQTGGNNQPQHF.

The chain employs TRBV28 and TRBJ2-6; D gene ambiguous. The CDR3 has 14 amino acids. The germline CDR1 and CDR2 sequences are MDHEN and SYDVKM. The germline V and J ends were trimmed by 5 bases and 0 bases, with 5 bases remaining between them. The CDR3 spells CASSDNSGANVLTF. CDR3 bases: TGTGCCAGCAGTGACAACTCTGGGGCCAACGTCCTGACTTTC.

The rearrangement uses TRBV7-3 and TRBJ2-1; no reliable D call. The germline V and J ends were trimmed by 0 bases and 7 bases, with 4 bases remaining between them. CDR1 and CDR2 from the germline V gene are SGHTA and FQGTGA. This CDR3 is built from 12 residues. CDR3 protein: CASSLTANEQFF. The CDR3 DNA reads TGTGCCAGCAGCTTAACAGCGAATGAGCAGTTCTTC.

This clone was picked up a small number of times. V and J are TRBV7-9 and TRBJ2-5; 13 bases are a match to TRBD2. Unmatched junction bases numbered 4, after V lost 7 bases and J lost 5 bases. The CDR3 totals 14 residues. Germline V gene data show CDR1 as SEHNR and CDR2 as FQNEAQ (reference sequence). CDR3: CASIWTSGSETQYF. CDR3 in DNA: TGTGCCAGCATATGGACTAGCGGGAGTGAGACCCAGTACTTC.

This clone ranks as medium-sized. This chain links TRBV5-6 with TRBJ1-6, with 7 positions matching TRBD1. Germline V gene lookup returns CDR1 SGHDT and CDR2 YYEEEE. V lost 4 bases and J lost 9; bases outside the gene matches: 13. The CDR3 covers 16 residues. The DNA of the CDR3 is TGTGCCAGCAGCCCGAATACAGGGGAATCTAGTTCACCCCTCCACTTT. Residues: CASSPNTGESSSPLHF.

This clone was detected only once. The rearrangement uses TRBV29-1 and TRBJ2-7, with 12 bases identical to TRBD2. The junction had 7 bases not matched to a gene; V was cut back by 6 bases and J by 4 bases. Germline values: CDR1 SQVTM, CDR2 ANQGSEA. This CDR3 has 14 residues. The CDR3 spells CSVQTSGSGYEQYF. In DNA form, the CDR3 reads TGCAGCGTCCAGACTAGCGGGAGCGGGTACGAGCAGTACTTC.

The chain couples TRBV9 to TRBJ2-7; the match to TRBD1 covers 11 bases. With V trimmed by 4 bases and J by 4 bases, 10 bases remained unmatched. The germline CDR1 and CDR2 sequences are SGDLS and YYNGEE. The CDR3 extends over 16 amino acids. The CDR3 is CASSLGVDRGLYEQYF. The DNA of the CDR3 is TGTGCCAGCAGCCTAGGGGTGGACAGGGGGCTTTACGAGCAGTACTTC.

The gene calls are TRBV28 and TRBJ2-1, with 8 bases that match TRBD2. The CDR3 runs to 16 residues. Trimming cost V 2 bases and J 11 bases; bases outside gene matches: 14. Per germline, CDR1 MDHEN and CDR2 SYDVKM. The chain's CDR3 is CASSLEGSGTTQQQFF. The CDR3 DNA reads as TGTGCCAGCAGTTTAGAGGGTAGCGGGACTACTCAACAGCAGTTCTTC.

The V and J genes are TRBV30 and TRBJ2-3; 8 bases align to TRBD1. The V and J ends lost 2 bases and 1 base, in that order; junction bases with no gene match: 5. CDR1 is GTSNPN, CDR2 SVGIG, per germline (reference sequence). The CDR3 covers 15 residues. The CDR3 loop reads CAWSRQGTGTDTQYF. The CDR3 DNA reads TGTGCCTGGAGTAGACAGGGGACTGGCACAGATACGCAGTATTTT. Supplemented by reference TRBV30 and TRBJ2-3, the full variable domain reads SQTIHQWPATLVQPVGSPLSLECTVEGTSNPNLYWYRQAAGRGLQLLFYSVGIGQISSEVPQNLSASRPQDRQFILSSKKLLLSDSGFYLCAWSRQGTGTDTQYFGPGTRLTVL.

The genes are TRBV7-9 and TRBJ2-1, with 9 bases matching TRBD1. V was clipped by 1 base and J by 8 bases; unmatched bases: 12. Germline CDR1 and CDR2: SEHNR and FQNEAQ (reference sequence). This CDR3 spans 17 amino acids. The CDR3 protein is CASSLGRYRGRGDEQFF. CDR3 nucleotides: TGTGCCAGCAGCTTAGGGAGATACAGGGGGCGCGGGGATGAGCAGTTCTTC.

There are a few counts of this clone. The genes are TRBV7-6 and TRBJ2-7, with TRBD1 identical over 9 bases. V lost 3 bases to trimming and J lost 2 bases; unmatched junction nucleotides: 2. This CDR3 comprises 14 residues. Germline loops: CDR1 SGHVS, CDR2 FNYEAQ. The DNA for the CDR3 is TGTGCCAGCAGCTTTGGACAGGGGCCCTACGAGCAGTACTTC. As protein: CASSFGQGPYEQYF.

The CDR3 protein is CASSLEGAARNTIYF. The CDR3 region has the DNA TGTGCCAGCAGCTTAGAGGGGGCAGCGAGAAACACCATATATTTT. The rearrangement joins TRBV7-2 to TRBJ1-3; 7 nucleotides agree with TRBD1. J lost 5 bases, V lost 1 base, and 5 bases had no gene match. CDR3 length: 15 amino acids. The germline V gene encodes CDR1 SGHTA and CDR2 FQGNSA.

The gene calls are TRBV5-4 and TRBJ2-6; possible D gene TRBD1, 6 bases. V was cut by 4 bases and J by 0 bases, with 11 bases left in between. CDR3 length: 16 residues. CDR1 and CDR2 (germline): SGHNT, YYREEE (reference sequence). The CDR3 loop is CASSARQDSGANVLTF. In nucleotides, the CDR3 is TGTGCCAGCAGCGCCAGACAGGACTCTGGGGCCAACGTCCTGACTTTC. Supplemented by reference TRBV5-4 and TRBJ2-6, the full variable domain reads ETGVTQSPTHLIKTRGQQVTLRCSSQSGHNTVSWYQQALGQGPQFIFQYYREEENGRGNFPPRFSGLQFPNYSSELNVNALELDDSALYLCASSARQDSGANVLTFGAGSRLTVL.

The J gene is TRBJ1-5, the V gene TRBV28; D is unresolved. Germline V CDR1 and CDR2: MDHEN, SYDVKM. The germline V and J ends were trimmed by 3 bases and 6 bases, with 12 bases remaining between them. The CDR3 length is 14 residues. CDR3 region: CASSFRSNSQPQHF. CDR3 coding DNA: TGTGCCAGCAGTTTTAGGTCCAACAGTCAGCCCCAGCATTTT.

The DNA of the CDR3 is TGTGCCATCAGTGATGGGACAGGGGGAAAGAGTGAGCAGTTCTTC. It codes for CAISDGTGGKSEQFF. The chain carries TRBV10-3 and TRBJ2-1; 11 positions agree with TRBD1. Germline values: CDR1 ENHRY, CDR2 SYGVKD. This CDR3 region has 15 residues. The ends lost 3 bases at V and 9 bases at J; junction bases unmatched: 7.

The V gene is TRBV27, the J gene TRBJ2-3; the match to TRBD2 covers 15 bases. V lost 6 bases to trimming and J lost 2 bases; unmatched junction nucleotides: 3. This CDR3 contains 16 residues. The germline gives CDR1 MNHEY, CDR2 SMNVEV (reference sequence). CDR3 nucleotide sequence: TGTGCCAGCAGCGGACTAGCGGGAGGGCCCACAGATACGCAGTATTTT. Translating gives CASSGLAGGPTDTQYF.

The chain has TRBV6-5 and TRBJ2-7, with D hard to call. This CDR3 contains 12 residues. Germline CDR1 is MNHEY and CDR2 is SVGAGI. Trimming left V 8 bases short and J 3 bases short, with 11 bases between. In DNA form, the CDR3 reads TGTGCCAGCCGGAAAGGAGACTACGAGCAGTACTTC. It specifies CASRKGDYEQYF.

This chain connects TRBV7-9 to TRBJ2-3; 12 nucleotides line up with TRBD2. CDR1 and CDR2 from the germline V gene are SEHNR and FQNEAQ (reference sequence). CDR3 length equals 16 residues. J lost 2 bases, V lost 1 base, and 1 base had no gene match. The CDR3 DNA reads as TGTGCCAGCAGCTTAGGGACTAGCGGGGCCACAGATACGCAGTATTTT. Translating it yields CASSLGTSGATDTQYF.

This clone was counted a single time. The chain links TRBV5-5 to TRBJ2-3, with TRBD1 identical over 8 bases. The CDR3 loop spans 14 amino acids. The germline gives CDR1 SGHKS, CDR2 YYEKEE (reference sequence). The trim removed 2 bases at V and 5 bases at J, leaving 4 bases unmatched. CDR3 residues: CASSFQGAEDTQYF. CDR3 nucleotide sequence: TGTGCCAGCAGCTTCCAGGGGGCCGAAGATACGCAGTATTTT. Filled out from reference TRBV5-5 and TRBJ2-3, the complete variable domain reads DAGVTQSPTHLIKTRGQQVTLRCSPISGHKSVSWYQQVLGQGPQFIFQYYEKEERGRGNFPDRFSARQFPNYSSELNVNALLLGDSALYLCASSFQGAEDTQYFGPGTRLTVL.

V gene TRBV7-2 combines with J gene TRBJ1-5; D possibly corresponds to TRBD1 (6 bases). CDR1 is SGHTA, CDR2 FQGNSA, per germline. V was clipped by 3 bases and J by 0 bases, with 15 bases between them. The CDR3 covers 17 residues. This CDR3 reads CASSFGGRGNSNQPQHF. CDR3 nucleotides: TGTGCCAGCAGCTTCGGAGGGAGGGGGAATAGCAATCAGCCCCAGCATTTT. Together with reference TRBV7-2 and TRBJ1-5, the CDR3 gives the full variable domain: GAGVSQSPSNKVTEKGKDVELRCDPISGHTALYWYRQSLGQGLEFLIYFQGNSAPDKSGLPSDRFSAERTGGSVSTLTIQRTQQEDSAVYLCASSFGGRGNSNQPQHFGDGTRLSIL.